Below, 20 T cell receptor beta chains from the same sample are listed, as sequenced in a study of T-cell reconstitution after alpha-beta-depleted transplantation in children listed by TCRdb under 2016. Library preparation used PCR. Sequencing was performed on an Illumina HiSeq 2500. TCR libraries were prepared with molecular barcoding, using unique molecular identifiers to normalize TCRbeta repertoire quantification. TCRdb itself trimmed the public reads at Q25 with fastp, ran MiXCR and retained productive beta chains. CDR3 protein duplicates are merged, each entry listing the most common genes and DNA. The sample has 700,000 to 850,000 distinct CDR3 sequences on record, approximately 15% of them singletons. The ten largest make up under 6% of the sample. Interpreted using the paper, the treatment or condition label stands for: allogeneic hematopoietic cell transplantation with graft depleted of TCRalphabeta T cells and CD19 B cells.

This sample comprised PBMCs, mostly from graft donor cells, obtained 360 days after TCRalphabeta/CD19-depleted stem cell transplant. The receptors originated from a male patient younger than 18 who had a stem cell transplant for acute lymphoblastic leukemia, so the T cells may come from the graft donor.

This clonotype was counted only a few times. This sequence joins TRBV18 and TRBJ1-6; D is perhaps TRBD1 (5 bases). CDR3 size: 15 residues. Trimming stripped 3 bases from V and 10 bases from J, with 16 bases between. Germline lookup yields CDR1 KGHSH and CDR2 LQKENI. The CDR3 protein is CASSPPPGNASPLHF. Written as DNA, the CDR3 is TGTGCCAGCTCACCCCCTCCAGGGAATGCGTCACCCCTCCACTTT.

In its sample, this clonotype was seen a few times. The rearrangement joins TRBV27 to TRBJ2-5, with D maybe TRBD2 (7 bases). CDR3 length: 12 residues. Trimming left V 3 bases short and J 13 bases short, with 15 bases between. Per germline, CDR1 MNHEY and CDR2 SMNVEV (reference sequence). As DNA, the CDR3 is TGTGCCAGCAGTTTGGGGGGGGCGAAACTGTACTTC. This translates into CASSLGGAKLYF.

This clonotype was seen at least ten times. The CDR3 DNA is TGTGCCAGCAGCTTGACCTCCGGGACTAGCGGGATTTTCTCCTACGAGCAGTACTTC. It yields the protein CASSLTSGTSGIFSYEQYF. The chain has TRBV6-2 or TRBV6-3 and TRBJ2-7, with 13 nucleotides matching TRBD2. Per the germline V gene, CDR1 is MNHEY and CDR2 is SVGEGT. The CDR3 is made up of 19 amino acids. The V segment lost 6 bases and the J segment 0 bases; nucleotides outside the gene matches: 14.

The table lists this clonotype with many counts. This chain joins TRBV12-3 or TRBV12-4 and TRBJ2-7; 10 nucleotides agree with TRBD2. This CDR3 is 15 amino acids long. J was trimmed by 7 bases and V by 6 bases; bases with no gene match: 12. The CDR3 region has the DNA TGTGCCAGCAGCTCTGGACTAGCGGTGGGTGGAGAGCAGTACTTC. As protein: CASSSGLAVGGEQYF.

This clonotype was detected only a few times. The chain carries TRBV5-5 and TRBJ2-7, with TRBD1 identical over 10 bases. V lost 5 bases to trimming and J lost 6 bases; unmatched junction nucleotides: 8. The germline V gene has CDR1 SGHKS and CDR2 YYEKEE (reference sequence). The CDR3 has 14 residues. CDR3 sequence (DNA): TGTGCCAGCAGACGCCCCGGACAGGGGGGCGAGCAGTACTTC. The encoded protein is CASRRPGQGGEQYF.

The chain combines TRBV2 with TRBJ2-1; maybe TRBD2 (6 bases). This CDR3 has 14 amino acids. Per the germline V gene, CDR1 is SNHLY and CDR2 is FYNNEI. Trimming shortened V by 7 bases and J by 3 bases, and 13 bases separated the two germline ends. This CDR3 reads CASIDLAIYNEQFF. CDR3 in DNA: TGTGCCAGCATCGATCTAGCGATCTACAATGAGCAGTTCTTC.

V gene TRBV11-1 combines with J gene TRBJ2-4; 7 positions match TRBD1. This CDR3 has 19 residues. Germline CDR1 is SGHAT and CDR2 is FQDESV (reference sequence). The junction had 19 bases not matched to a gene; V was cut back by 5 bases and J by 3 bases. CDR3 nucleotide sequence: TGTGCCAGCAGCCCACCGGGGCTACAGGGGTACTACGGCAAAAACATTCAGTACTTC. Translating it yields CASSPPGLQGYYGKNIQYF.

This clonotype was observed a handful of times. The rearrangement uses TRBV20-1 and TRBJ2-5; 9 nucleotides line up with TRBD1. The CDR3 consists of 15 residues. V lost 1 base and J lost 1; bases outside the gene matches: 4. Germline V gene sequence: CDR1 DFQATT, CDR2 SNEGSKA (reference sequence). The CDR3 protein is CSARGPQGAQETQYF. CDR3 nucleotides: TGCAGTGCTAGAGGGCCACAGGGGGCCCAAGAGACCCAGTACTTC.

In this sample, this clonotype turned up a few times. This chain joins TRBV6-5 and TRBJ2-3; 8 bases are shared with TRBD2. Trimming cost V 0 bases and J 0 bases; bases outside gene matches: 5. The CDR3 runs to 17 residues. The germline gives CDR1 MNHEY, CDR2 SVGAGI. The chain's CDR3 is CASSYSRSSGSTDTQYF. In DNA, the CDR3 is TGTGCCAGCAGTTACTCGAGATCTAGCGGGAGCACAGATACGCAGTATTTT.

This clonotype came up once. One junction end does not reproduce the germline sequence, and a read error may be involved. The chain is built from TRBV18 and TRBJ2-5; D unclear. This CDR3 is built from 12 residues. Germline V gene sequence: CDR1 KGHSH, CDR2 LQKENI. The DNA of the CDR3 is TGTGCCAGCTCAACATACCAAGAGGCCCAGTACTTC. It is translated as CASSTYQEAQYF.

The V gene is TRBV18, the J gene TRBJ2-3; no firm D call. This CDR3 comprises 14 residues. V lost 3 bases to trimming and J lost 4 bases, with 11 bases between them. From germline, CDR1 is KGHSH and CDR2 LQKENI. The CDR3 sequence is CASSPRRSADTQYF. The CDR3 DNA reads TGTGCCAGCTCACCCAGGCGGAGCGCAGATACGCAGTATTTT.

The chain carries TRBV7-9 and TRBJ2-5, with 9 bases identical to TRBD1. Germline V lookup: CDR1 SEHNR, CDR2 FQNEAQ (reference sequence). The CDR3 totals 16 residues. V trimming: 3 bases; J trimming: 5 bases; junction bases outside the gene matches: 10. The CDR3 here is CASSFPGTGIYETQYF. CDR3 DNA sequence: TGTGCCAGCAGCTTTCCGGGGACAGGGATATATGAGACCCAGTACTTC. Variable domain in full (rest from reference TRBV7-9 and TRBJ2-5): DTGVSQNPRHKITKRGQNVTFRCDPISEHNRLYWYRQTLGQGPEFLTYFQNEAQLEKSRLLSDRFSAERPKGSFSTLEIQRTEQGDSAMYLCASSFPGTGIYETQYFGPGTRLLVL.

Only a few counts were recorded for this clonotype. The chain recombines TRBV12-3 or TRBV12-4 with TRBJ1-5; D ambiguous. V shed 1 base and J shed 9 bases, with 4 bases lying between them. The CDR3 loop spans 11 amino acids. The CDR3 sequence is CASSLGVPQHF. CDR3 coding DNA: TGTGCCAGCAGTTTAGGGGTGCCCCAGCATTTT.

The chain employs TRBV7-9 and TRBJ2-2; TRBD1 matches at 8 bases. CDR1 and CDR2 (germline): SEHNR, FQNEAQ (reference sequence). The V gene end was trimmed by 5 bases and the J gene end by 5 bases; junction bases not matched to a gene: 4. The CDR3 has 14 residues. Written as DNA, the CDR3 is TGTGCCAGCAGCAACCAGGGGGCTACCGGGGAGCTGTTTTTT. This translates into CASSNQGATGELFF.

V gene TRBV11-2 combines with J gene TRBJ1-3, with TRBD1 as a possible D gene (5 bases). Deletions cut 5 bases from V and 0 bases from J, with 17 bases between. The CDR3 consists of 17 residues. Germline V gene sequence: CDR1 SGHAT, CDR2 FQNNGV. CDR3 amino acids: CASSLTPGIHSGNTIYF. The DNA for the CDR3 is TGTGCCAGCAGCCTTACCCCAGGGATACACTCTGGAAACACCATATATTTT.

The V call is TRBV20-1, the J call TRBJ1-5; a possible D gene is TRBD1 (6 bases). Between the trimmed V and J ends, which lost 3 bases and 5 bases, there was a span of 11 bases. This CDR3 has 13 residues. Germline assignment: CDR1 DFQATT and CDR2 SNEGSKA (reference sequence). DNA for the CDR3: TGCAGTGCTAGTAAACAGGGATATCAGCCCCAGCATTTT. Encoded protein: CSASKQGYQPQHF.

A few counts support this clonotype. The chain employs TRBV3-1 and TRBJ2-6, with no clear D. Germline V gives CDR1 LGHDT, CDR2 YNNKEL (reference sequence). Between the trimmed V and J ends, which lost 0 bases and 2 bases, there was a span of 5 bases. The CDR3 totals 15 residues. CDR3 loop: CASSQEFAGANVLTF. CDR3 DNA: TGTGCCAGCAGCCAAGAGTTTGCTGGGGCCAACGTCCTGACTTTC.

This clonotype was observed a few times. CDR3 loop: CASSSPGADEQYF. The CDR3 DNA is TGTGCCAGCAGTTCCCCCGGGGCCGACGAGCAGTACTTC. The chain employs TRBV12-3 or TRBV12-4 and TRBJ2-7; D tentatively fits TRBD1 or TRBD2 (5 bases each). Trimming removed 4 bases from V and 5 bases from J, with 12 bases in between. This CDR3 has 13 residues.

V is TRBV4-1 and J is TRBJ2-7; possibly TRBD2 for D (6 bases). Looked up from germline, CDR1 is MGHRA and CDR2 is YSYEKL. This CDR3 contains 15 residues. Trimming left V 8 bases short and J 5 bases short, with 22 bases between. This chain's CDR3 is CASRAAGSARDEQYF. The CDR3 region has the DNA TGCGCCAGCCGGGCGGCCGGGAGTGCTCGGGACGAGCAGTACTTC.

The V gene is TRBV9, the J gene TRBJ2-7; D unresolved. V lost 3 bases, J lost 0 bases, and 19 bases lay in between. The CDR3 sequence is 17 residues long. Germline CDR1 and CDR2: SGDLS and YYNGEE. In nucleotides, the CDR3 is TGTGCCAGCAGCGGCGATCTGGGCTATCCGAGCTCCTACGAGCAGTACTTC. It yields the protein CASSGDLGYPSSYEQYF.